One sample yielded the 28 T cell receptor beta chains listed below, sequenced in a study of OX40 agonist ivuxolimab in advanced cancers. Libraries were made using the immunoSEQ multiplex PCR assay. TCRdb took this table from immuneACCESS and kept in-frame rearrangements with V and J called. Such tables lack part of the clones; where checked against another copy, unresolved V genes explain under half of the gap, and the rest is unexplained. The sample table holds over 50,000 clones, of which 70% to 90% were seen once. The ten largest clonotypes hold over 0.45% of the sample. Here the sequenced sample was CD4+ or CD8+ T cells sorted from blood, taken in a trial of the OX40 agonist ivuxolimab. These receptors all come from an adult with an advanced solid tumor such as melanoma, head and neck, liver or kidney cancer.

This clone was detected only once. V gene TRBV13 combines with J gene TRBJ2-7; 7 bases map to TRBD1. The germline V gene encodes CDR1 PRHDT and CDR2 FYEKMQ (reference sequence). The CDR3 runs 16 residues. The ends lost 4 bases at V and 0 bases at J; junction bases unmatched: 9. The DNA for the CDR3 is TGTGCCAGCAGCTCTAGACAGGGTGGGAGCTCCTACGAGCAGTACTTC. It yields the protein CASSSRQGGSSYEQYF.

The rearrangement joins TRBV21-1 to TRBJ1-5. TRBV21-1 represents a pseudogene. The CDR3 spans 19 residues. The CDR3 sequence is CASSKEIISGRSPNQPQHF. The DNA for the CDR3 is TGTGCCAGCAGCAAAGAAATAATCAGTGGACGGAGTCCTAATCAGCCCCAGCATTTT.

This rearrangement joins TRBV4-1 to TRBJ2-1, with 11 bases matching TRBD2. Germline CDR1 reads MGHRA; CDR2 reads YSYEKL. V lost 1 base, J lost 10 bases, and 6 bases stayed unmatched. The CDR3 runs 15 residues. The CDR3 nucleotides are TGCGCCAGCAGCCAAGTCGGACTAGCGGGTTTCGAGCAGTTCTTC. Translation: CASSQVGLAGFEQFF.

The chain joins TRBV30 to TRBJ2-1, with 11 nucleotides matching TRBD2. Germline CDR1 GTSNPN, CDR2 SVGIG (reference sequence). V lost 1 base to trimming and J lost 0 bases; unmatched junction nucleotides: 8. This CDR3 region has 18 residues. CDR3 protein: CAWSARTSGFGSYNEQFF. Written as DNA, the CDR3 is TGTGCCTGGAGTGCCCGGACTAGCGGGTTTGGCTCCTACAATGAGCAGTTCTTC.

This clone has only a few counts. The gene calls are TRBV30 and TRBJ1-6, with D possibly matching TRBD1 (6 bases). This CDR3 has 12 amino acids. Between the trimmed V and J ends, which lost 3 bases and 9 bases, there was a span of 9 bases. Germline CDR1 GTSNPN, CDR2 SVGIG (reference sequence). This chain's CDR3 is CAWRQGGSPLHF. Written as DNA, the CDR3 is TGTGCCTGGAGACAGGGTGGTTCACCCCTCCACTTT.

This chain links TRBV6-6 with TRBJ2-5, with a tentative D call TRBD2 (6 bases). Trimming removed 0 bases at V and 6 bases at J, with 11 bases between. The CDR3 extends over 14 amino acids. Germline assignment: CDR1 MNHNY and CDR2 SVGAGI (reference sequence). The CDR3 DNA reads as TGTGCCAGCAGTTACTCCTCTAGCGCCAAGACCCAGTACTTC. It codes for CASSYSSSAKTQYF.

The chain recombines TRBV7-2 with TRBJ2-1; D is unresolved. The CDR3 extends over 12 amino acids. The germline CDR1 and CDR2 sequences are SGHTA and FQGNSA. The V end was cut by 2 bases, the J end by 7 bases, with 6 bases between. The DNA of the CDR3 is TGTGCCAGCAGCTTACCGACGAATGAGCAGTTCTTC. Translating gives CASSLPTNEQFF.

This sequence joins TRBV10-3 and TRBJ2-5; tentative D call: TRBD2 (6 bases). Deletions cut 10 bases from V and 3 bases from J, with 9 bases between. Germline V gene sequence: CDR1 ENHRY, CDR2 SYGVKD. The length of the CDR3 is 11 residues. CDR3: CATGEKETQYF. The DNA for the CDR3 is TGTGCCACGGGAGAGAAAGAGACCCAGTACTTC.

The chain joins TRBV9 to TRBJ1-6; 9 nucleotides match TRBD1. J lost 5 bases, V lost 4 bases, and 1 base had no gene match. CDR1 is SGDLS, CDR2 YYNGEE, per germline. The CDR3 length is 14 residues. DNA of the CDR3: TGTGCCAGCAGCCGACAGGGGGATAATTCACCCCTCCACTTT. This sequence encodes CASSRQGDNSPLHF.

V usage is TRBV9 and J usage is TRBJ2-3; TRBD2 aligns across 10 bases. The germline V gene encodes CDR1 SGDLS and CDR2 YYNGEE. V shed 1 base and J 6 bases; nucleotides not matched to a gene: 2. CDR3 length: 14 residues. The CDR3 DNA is TGTGCCAGCAGCGTACAAGCGGGGGGGGATACGCAGTATTTT. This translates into CASSVQAGGDTQYF.

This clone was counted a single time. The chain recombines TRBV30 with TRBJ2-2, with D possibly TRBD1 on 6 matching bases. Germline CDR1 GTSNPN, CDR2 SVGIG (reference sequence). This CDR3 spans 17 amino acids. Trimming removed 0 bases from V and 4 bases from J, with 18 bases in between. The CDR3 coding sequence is TGTGCCTGGAGTGTACGTAGGGGGTCTGTGGGCACCGGGGAGCTGTTTTTT. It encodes CAWSVRRGSVGTGELFF.

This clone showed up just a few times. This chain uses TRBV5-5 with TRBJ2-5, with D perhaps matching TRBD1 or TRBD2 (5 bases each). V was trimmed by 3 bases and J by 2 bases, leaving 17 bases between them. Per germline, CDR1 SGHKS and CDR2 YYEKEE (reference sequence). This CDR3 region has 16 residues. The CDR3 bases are TGTGCCAGCAGCTCAGAACCGGGACCTTCACAAGAGACCCAGTACTTC. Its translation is CASSSEPGPSQETQYF. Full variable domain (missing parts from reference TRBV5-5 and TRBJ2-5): DAGVTQSPTHLIKTRGQQVTLRCSPISGHKSVSWYQQVLGQGPQFIFQYYEKEERGRGNFPDRFSARQFPNYSSELNVNALLLGDSALYLCASSSEPGPSQETQYFGPGTRLLVL.

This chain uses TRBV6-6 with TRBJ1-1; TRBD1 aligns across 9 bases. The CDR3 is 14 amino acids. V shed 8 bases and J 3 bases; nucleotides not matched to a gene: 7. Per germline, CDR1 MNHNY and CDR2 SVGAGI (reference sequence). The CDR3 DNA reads TGTGCCAGCGGACCGGGACAGGGCGACACTGAAGCTTTCTTT. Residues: CASGPGQGDTEAFF.

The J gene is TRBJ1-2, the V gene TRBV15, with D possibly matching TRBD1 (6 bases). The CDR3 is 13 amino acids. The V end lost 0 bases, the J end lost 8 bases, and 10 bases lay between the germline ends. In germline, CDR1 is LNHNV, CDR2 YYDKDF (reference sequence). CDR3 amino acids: CATSRDPGDGYTF. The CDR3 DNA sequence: TGTGCCACCAGCAGAGATCCAGGGGACGGCTACACCTTC.

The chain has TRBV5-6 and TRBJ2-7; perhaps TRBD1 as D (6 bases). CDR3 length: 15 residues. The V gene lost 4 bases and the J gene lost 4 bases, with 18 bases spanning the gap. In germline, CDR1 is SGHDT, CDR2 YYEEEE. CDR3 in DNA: TGTGCCAGCAGCCTCGAGGGGGAATTGGGGTACGAGCAGTACTTC. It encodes CASSLEGELGYEQYF.

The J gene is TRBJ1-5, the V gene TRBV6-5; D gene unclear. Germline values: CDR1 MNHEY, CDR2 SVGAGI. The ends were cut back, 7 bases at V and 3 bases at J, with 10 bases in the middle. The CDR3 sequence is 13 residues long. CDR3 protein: CASTGDLNQPQHF. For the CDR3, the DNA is TGTGCCAGCACTGGGGATCTCAATCAGCCCCAGCATTTT.

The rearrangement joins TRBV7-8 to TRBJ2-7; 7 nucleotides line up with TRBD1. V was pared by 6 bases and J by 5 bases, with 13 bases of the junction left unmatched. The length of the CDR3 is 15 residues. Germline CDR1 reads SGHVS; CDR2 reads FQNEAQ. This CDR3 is CASSQRRVTGDEQYF. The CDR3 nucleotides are TGTGCCAGCAGTCAACGGCGGGTTACAGGGGACGAGCAGTACTTC.

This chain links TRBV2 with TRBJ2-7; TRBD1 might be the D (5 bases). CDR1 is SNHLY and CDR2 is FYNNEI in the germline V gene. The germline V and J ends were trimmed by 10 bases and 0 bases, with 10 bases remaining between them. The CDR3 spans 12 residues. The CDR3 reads CAIGALSYEQYF. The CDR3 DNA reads TGTGCCATTGGGGCTCTCTCCTACGAGCAGTACTTC.

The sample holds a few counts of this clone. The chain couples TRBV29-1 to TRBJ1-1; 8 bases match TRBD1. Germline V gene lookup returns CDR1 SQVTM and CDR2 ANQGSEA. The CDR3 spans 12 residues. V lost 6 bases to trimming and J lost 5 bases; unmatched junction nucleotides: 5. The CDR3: CSVSTGATEAFF. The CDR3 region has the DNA TGCAGCGTGTCGACAGGGGCAACTGAAGCTTTCTTT. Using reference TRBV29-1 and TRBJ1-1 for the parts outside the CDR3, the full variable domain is SAVISQKPSRDICQRGTSLTIQCQVDSQVTMMFWYRQQPGQSLTLIATANQGSEATYESGFVIDKFPISRPNLTFSTLTVSNMSPEDSSIYLCSVSTGATEAFFGQGTRLTVV.

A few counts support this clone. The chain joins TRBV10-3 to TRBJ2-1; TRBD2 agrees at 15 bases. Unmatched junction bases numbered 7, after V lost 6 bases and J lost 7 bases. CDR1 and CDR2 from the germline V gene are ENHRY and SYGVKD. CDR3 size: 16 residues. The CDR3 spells CAISPGLAGGKNEQFF. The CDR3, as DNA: TGTGCCATCAGCCCCGGACTAGCGGGGGGGAAAAATGAGCAGTTCTTC.

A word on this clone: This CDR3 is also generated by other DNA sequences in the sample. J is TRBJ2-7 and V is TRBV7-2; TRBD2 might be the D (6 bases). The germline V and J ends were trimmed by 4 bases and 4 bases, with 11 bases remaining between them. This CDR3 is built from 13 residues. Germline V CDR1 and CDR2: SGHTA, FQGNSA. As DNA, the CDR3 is TGTGCCAGCAGCTCCACTAGCTCTTACGAGCAGTACTTC. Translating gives CASSSTSSYEQYF.

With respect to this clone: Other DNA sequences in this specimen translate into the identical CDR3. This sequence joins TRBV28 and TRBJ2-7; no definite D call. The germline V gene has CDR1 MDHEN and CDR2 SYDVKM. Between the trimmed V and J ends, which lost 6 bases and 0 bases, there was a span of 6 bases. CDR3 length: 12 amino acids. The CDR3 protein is CASSPSSYEQYF. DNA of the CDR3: TGTGCCAGCAGCCCCAGCTCCTACGAGCAGTACTTC.

This CDR3 reads CASSGQSVNTEAFF. The CDR3, as DNA: TGTGCCAGCTCCGGACAGTCGGTGAACACTGAAGCTTTCTTT. This chain links TRBV18 with TRBJ1-1, with D possibly being TRBD1 (6 bases). There are 14 residues in the CDR3. The germline V and J ends were trimmed by 6 bases and 0 bases, with 11 bases remaining between them. Germline V gives CDR1 KGHSH, CDR2 LQKENI.

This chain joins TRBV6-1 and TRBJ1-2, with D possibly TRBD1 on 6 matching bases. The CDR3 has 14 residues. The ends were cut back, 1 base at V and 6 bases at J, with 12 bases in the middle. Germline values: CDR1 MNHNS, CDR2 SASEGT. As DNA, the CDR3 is TGTGCCAGCAGTGAAGGGACAGCCAGAGATGGCTACACCTTC. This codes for CASSEGTARDGYTF.

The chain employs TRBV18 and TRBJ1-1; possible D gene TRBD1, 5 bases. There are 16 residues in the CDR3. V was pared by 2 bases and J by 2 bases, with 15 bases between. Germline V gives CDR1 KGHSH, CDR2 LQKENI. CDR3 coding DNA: TGTGCCAGCTCACCAATCCTACAGGATCTCAACACTGAAGCTTTCTTT. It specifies CASSPILQDLNTEAFF. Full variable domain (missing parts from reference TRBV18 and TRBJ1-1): NAGVMQNPRHLVRRRGQEARLRCSPMKGHSHVYWYRQLPEEGLKFMVYLQKENIIDESGMPKERFSAEFPKEGPSILRIQQVVRGDSAAYFCASSPILQDLNTEAFFGQGTRLTVV.

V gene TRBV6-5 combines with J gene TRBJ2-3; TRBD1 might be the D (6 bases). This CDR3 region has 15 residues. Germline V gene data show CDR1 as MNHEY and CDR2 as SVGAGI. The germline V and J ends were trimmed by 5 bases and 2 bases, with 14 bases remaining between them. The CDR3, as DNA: TGTGCCAGCAGTCCACCAGGGGCGAACACAGATACGCAGTATTTT. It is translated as CASSPPGANTDTQYF.

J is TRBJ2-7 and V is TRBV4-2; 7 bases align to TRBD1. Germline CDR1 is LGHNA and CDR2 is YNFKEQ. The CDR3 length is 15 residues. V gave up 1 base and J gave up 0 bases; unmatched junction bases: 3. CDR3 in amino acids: CASSQGQGDSYEQYF. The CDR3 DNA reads TGTGCCAGCAGCCAAGGGCAGGGGGACTCCTACGAGCAGTACTTC.

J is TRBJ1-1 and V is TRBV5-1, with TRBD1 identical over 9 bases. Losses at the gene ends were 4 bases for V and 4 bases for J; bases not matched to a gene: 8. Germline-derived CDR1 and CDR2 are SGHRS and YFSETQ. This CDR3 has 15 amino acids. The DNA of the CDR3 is TGCGCCAGCAGCGACCCGGGACAGGGTGGCACTGAAGCTTTCTTT. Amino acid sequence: CASSDPGQGGTEAFF.